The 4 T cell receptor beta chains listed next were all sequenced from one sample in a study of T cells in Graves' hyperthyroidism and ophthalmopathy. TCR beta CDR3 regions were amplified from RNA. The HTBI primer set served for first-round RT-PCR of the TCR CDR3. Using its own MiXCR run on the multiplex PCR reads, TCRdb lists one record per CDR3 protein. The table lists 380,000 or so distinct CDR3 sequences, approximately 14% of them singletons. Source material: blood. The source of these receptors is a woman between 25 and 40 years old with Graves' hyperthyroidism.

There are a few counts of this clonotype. The CDR3: CSVGGVGQIKDTQYF. CDR3 DNA sequence: TGCAGCGTTGGGGGAGTCGGACAGATTAAAGATACGCAGTATTTT. The chain recombines TRBV29-1 with TRBJ2-3; D is perhaps TRBD1 (6 bases). The CDR3 is 15 residues long. CDR1 and CDR2 (germline): SQVTM, ANQGSEA. The V and J ends lost 4 bases and 5 bases respectively, with 19 bases between them.

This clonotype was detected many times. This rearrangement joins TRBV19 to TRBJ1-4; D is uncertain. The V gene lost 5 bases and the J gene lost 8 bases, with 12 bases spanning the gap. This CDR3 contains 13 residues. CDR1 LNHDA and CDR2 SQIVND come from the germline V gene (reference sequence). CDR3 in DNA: TGTGCCAGTAGTTCCACCGCAATGGAAAAACTGTTTTTT. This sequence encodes CASSSTAMEKLFF.

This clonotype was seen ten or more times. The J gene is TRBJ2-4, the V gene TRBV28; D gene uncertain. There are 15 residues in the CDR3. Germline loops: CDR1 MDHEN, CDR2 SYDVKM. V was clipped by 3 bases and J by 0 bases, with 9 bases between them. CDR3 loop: CASSFDPLAKNIQYF. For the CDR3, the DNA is TGTGCCAGCAGTTTCGACCCGCTAGCCAAAAACATTCAGTACTTC.

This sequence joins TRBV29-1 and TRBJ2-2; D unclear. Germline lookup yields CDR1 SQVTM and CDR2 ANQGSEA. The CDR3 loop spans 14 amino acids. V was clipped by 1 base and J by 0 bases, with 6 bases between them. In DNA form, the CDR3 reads TGCAGCGTTGAAGTTAGGACGAACACCGGGGAGCTGTTTTTT. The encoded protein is CSVEVRTNTGELFF.